This T cell receptor (beta chain) was sequenced in a study of blood T cells in healthy people across ages. Drawn from each donor were 8.5 to 10 milliliters of peripheral blood. RNA extraction gave at least 5.5 micrograms of total RNA per sample. V was clipped by 0 bases and J by 4 bases, with 12 bases between them. This CDR3 is 16 amino acids long. Germline lookup yields CDR1 MGHRA and CDR2 YSYEKL. Primers used in a second PCR of roughly 7 to 12 cycles were a sample-barcoded 5' primer and a J-beta primer mix. Each cDNA molecule was tagged by a template-switch adaptor with 12 random nucleotides. Per-sample output comprised a minimum of 2.5 million paired-end reads containing CDR3. TCRdb recomputed calls from the 5' RACE reads with MiXCR, one row per CDR3 protein. The table includes around 900,000 distinct CDR3 sequences, around 28% detected once.

Sequencing was carried out using blood. The source of this sequence is a woman of 80 years or more in good health. The chain carries TRBV4-1 and TRBJ2-2; a weak D match, TRBD2 (6 bases). CDR3 in amino acids: CASSQDGGAFTGELFF. The CDR3 region has the DNA TGCGCCAGCAGCCAAGATGGCGGGGCTTTCACCGGGGAGCTGTTTTTT.